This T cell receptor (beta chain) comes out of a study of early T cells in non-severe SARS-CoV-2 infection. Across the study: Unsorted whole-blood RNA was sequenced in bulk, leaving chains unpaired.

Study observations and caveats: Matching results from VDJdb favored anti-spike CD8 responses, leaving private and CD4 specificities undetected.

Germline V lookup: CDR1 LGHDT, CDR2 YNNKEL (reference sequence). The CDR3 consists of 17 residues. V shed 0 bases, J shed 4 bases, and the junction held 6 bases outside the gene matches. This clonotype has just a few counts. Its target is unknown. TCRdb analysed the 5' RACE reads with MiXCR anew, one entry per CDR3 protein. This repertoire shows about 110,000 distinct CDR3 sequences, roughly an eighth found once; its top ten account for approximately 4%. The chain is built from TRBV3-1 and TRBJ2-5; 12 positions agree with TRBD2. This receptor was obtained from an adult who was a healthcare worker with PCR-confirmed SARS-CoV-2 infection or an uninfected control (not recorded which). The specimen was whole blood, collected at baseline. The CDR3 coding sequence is TGTGCCAGCAGCCAAGAGACTAGCGGGGGTTCCCGAGAGACCCAGTACTTC. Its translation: CASSQETSGGSRETQYF.